What follows are 20 T cell receptor beta chains derived from one specimen sequenced in a study of patients and donors after allogeneic stem cell transplantation. One entry per CDR3 protein, called by TCRdb with MiXCR from the RT-PCR reads. The sample holds 80,000 to 90,000 distinct CDR3 sequences, around 46% seen once. The specimen was blood, either unsorted or a sorted T cell fraction (not recorded which). The source is a human donor who was either an allogeneic HSCT recipient or a stem cell or donor lymphocyte infusion donor (not recorded which). It is not recorded whose cells these are; they may come from a transplant donor.

This clonotype was seen only a few times. The chain links TRBV27 to TRBJ1-2, with D possibly being TRBD1 (6 bases). Trimming removed 6 bases at V and 4 bases at J, with 12 bases between. This CDR3 has 13 amino acids. Germline lookup yields CDR1 MNHEY and CDR2 SMNVEV (reference sequence). CDR3 DNA sequence: TGTGCCAGCAGCTTCGGGACATTCTATGGCTACACCTTC. It codes for CASSFGTFYGYTF.

The chain combines TRBV20-1 with TRBJ1-1; TRBD1 aligns across 10 bases. CDR1 and CDR2 from the germline V gene are DFQATT and SNEGSKA (reference sequence). CDR3 size: 15 residues. Trimming took 0 bases from V and 1 from J; bases not matched to a gene: 2. Here the CDR3 reads CSARDRTGGNTEAFF. DNA of the CDR3: TGCAGTGCTAGAGACCGGACAGGGGGGAACACTGAAGCTTTCTTT.

The V call is TRBV27, the J call TRBJ2-4; D is ambiguous. From germline, CDR1 is MNHEY and CDR2 SMNVEV (reference sequence). The V end was cut by 0 bases, the J end by 1 base, with 1 base between. The CDR3 has 13 amino acids. This chain's CDR3 is CASSLSAKNIQYF. The CDR3 DNA follows: TGTGCCAGCAGTTTATCCGCCAAAAACATTCAGTACTTC.

This clonotype was found a few times. The chain joins TRBV20-1 to TRBJ1-2; 8 bases match TRBD1. With V trimmed by 6 bases and J by 5 bases, 8 bases remained unmatched. This CDR3 comprises 13 residues. Germline lookup yields CDR1 DFQATT and CDR2 SNEGSKA (reference sequence). The CDR3 DNA is TGCAGTGCGCCGGACAGGGCCCCATATGGCTACACCTTC. It codes for CSAPDRAPYGYTF.

The chain couples TRBV12-3 or TRBV12-4 to TRBJ1-1; possible D gene TRBD1, 5 bases. The CDR3 contains 14 residues. Trimming cost V 5 bases and J 1 base, with 11 bases left between them. The CDR3 DNA sequence: TGTGCCAGCAGTGAACAGGCCGGGAACACTGAAGCTTTCTTT. Its protein product is CASSEQAGNTEAFF.

This clonotype was seen a handful of times. The chain links TRBV7-8 to TRBJ1-5, with D unresolved. The germline V and J ends were trimmed by 1 base and 7 bases, with 17 bases remaining between them. CDR3 length equals 16 residues. Germline CDR1 reads SGHVS; CDR2 reads FQNEAQ. The chain's CDR3 is CASSLETDGGWQPQHF. The CDR3 DNA reads as TGTGCCAGCAGCTTAGAAACAGACGGCGGTTGGCAGCCCCAGCATTTT.

This clonotype occurred a few times. The V call is TRBV15, the J call TRBJ1-4; 9 bases fit TRBD1. Germline assignment: CDR1 LNHNV and CDR2 YYDKDF (reference sequence). The CDR3 is 16 amino acids. V was clipped by 1 base and J by 8 bases; unmatched bases: 8. CDR3 amino acids: CATSRAGGQGGEKLFF. DNA for the CDR3: TGTGCCACCAGCAGAGCCGGGGGACAGGGTGGGGAAAAACTGTTTTTT. The complete variable domain, with remaining parts taken from reference TRBV15 and TRBJ1-4, reads DAMVIQNPRYQVTQFGKPVTLSCSQTLNHNVMYWYQQKSSQAPKLLFHYYDKDFNNEADTPDNFQSRRPNTSFCFLDIRSPGLGDTAMYLCATSRAGGQGGEKLFFGSGTQLSVL.

The CDR3: CASRRTGLGSYEQYF. DNA of the CDR3: TGTGCCAGCAGGAGAACGGGACTAGGATCCTACGAGCAGTACTTC. The chain joins TRBV28 to TRBJ2-7; 8 bases are shared with TRBD2. CDR1 and CDR2 from the germline V gene are MDHEN and SYDVKM. This CDR3 has 15 amino acids. Germline trimming cut 6 bases from V and 1 base from J; bases unmatched to any gene: 8.

The genes are TRBV12-3 or TRBV12-4 and TRBJ2-1; D unclear. Trimming stripped 8 bases from V and 6 bases from J, with 8 bases between. The length of the CDR3 is 11 residues. The CDR3 loop is CASGVVNEQFF. As DNA, the CDR3 is TGTGCCAGCGGGGTCGTCAATGAGCAGTTCTTC.

V and J are TRBV7-9 and TRBJ1-6; D gene uncertain. Trimming took 5 bases from V and 11 from J, leaving 10 bases between them. There are 12 residues in the CDR3. Germline CDR1 reads SEHNR; CDR2 reads FQNEAQ (reference sequence). For the CDR3, the DNA is TGTGCCAGCAGCCCGGACTCTCCACCCCTCCACTTT. It yields the protein CASSPDSPPLHF.

The genes are TRBV5-1 and TRBJ1-1, with no clear D. The germline V and J ends were trimmed by 4 bases and 0 bases, with 7 bases remaining between them. Germline loops: CDR1 SGHRS, CDR2 YFSETQ. This CDR3 has 13 amino acids. This chain's CDR3 is CASSAGVNTEAFF. For the CDR3, the DNA is TGCGCCAGCAGCGCCGGAGTGAACACTGAAGCTTTCTTT.

The CDR3 DNA reads TGTGCCAGCAGTAGTCTCATTCGGGACTATGGCTACACCTTC. Translating gives CASSSLIRDYGYTF. This chain connects TRBV27 to TRBJ1-2; no clear D. Between the trimmed V and J ends, which lost 5 bases and 3 bases, there was a span of 13 bases. Germline lookup yields CDR1 MNHEY and CDR2 SMNVEV (reference sequence). The CDR3 is made up of 14 amino acids.

The DNA for the CDR3 is TGTGCCAGCAGTTACGCCGGGACAGTTTATGGCTACACCTTC. As protein: CASSYAGTVYGYTF. V usage is TRBV6-2 or TRBV6-3 and J usage is TRBJ1-2; 7 bases map to TRBD1. From germline, CDR1 is MNHEY and CDR2 SVGEGT. The CDR3 sequence is 14 residues long. With 2 bases clipped from V and 5 bases from J, the junction kept 5 bases outside the gene matches.

This clonotype was seen a few times. The chain uses TRBV5-1 and TRBJ1-4; TRBD1 is a possible D gene (5 bases). There are 15 residues in the CDR3. The V gene's germline CDR1 is SGHRS and CDR2 YFSETQ. V was pared by 0 bases and J by 11 bases, with 17 bases between. The CDR3 region is CASSLDHFGTGKLFF. CDR3 sequence (DNA): TGCGCCAGCAGCTTGGATCATTTCGGGACGGGGAAACTGTTTTTT.

This chain connects TRBV4-3 to TRBJ2-1, with 8 bases lining up with TRBD2. The germline V gene encodes CDR1 LGHNA and CDR2 YSLEER. J was trimmed by 3 bases and V by 4 bases; bases with no gene match: 2. This CDR3 is built from 14 residues. CDR3 in DNA: TGCGCCAGCAGCCCCCGGGAGGGCTACAATGAGCAGTTCTTC. It codes for CASSPREGYNEQFF.

This clonotype has more than one count but fewer than ten. CDR3 DNA: TGTGCCAGCAGTGAAGGGGACTTCTATGGCTACACCTTC. It codes for CASSEGDFYGYTF. The chain uses TRBV2 and TRBJ1-2, with a possible D match to TRBD1 (5 bases). The CDR3 consists of 13 residues. The V end was cut by 1 base, the J end by 4 bases, with 7 bases between. From germline, CDR1 is SNHLY and CDR2 FYNNEI.

The chain is built from TRBV5-1 and TRBJ1-6, with D maybe TRBD1 (6 bases). Germline V gene data show CDR1 as SGHRS and CDR2 as YFSETQ. Trimming shortened V by 5 bases and J by 8 bases, and 11 bases separated the two germline ends. The CDR3 sequence is 13 residues long. DNA of the CDR3: TGCGCCAGCAGGCAGCCAGGGGATTCACCCCTCCACTTT. Its translation: CASRQPGDSPLHF.

V usage is TRBV11-2 and J usage is TRBJ2-5; D might be TRBD2 (6 bases). Looked up from germline, CDR1 is SGHAT and CDR2 is FQNNGV. The V gene lost 0 bases and the J gene lost 5 bases, with 13 bases spanning the gap. The CDR3 contains 15 residues. Written as DNA, the CDR3 is TGTGCCAGCAGCTTAGATCTAGGAGGGAGGGAGACCCAGTACTTC. This sequence encodes CASSLDLGGRETQYF.

J is TRBJ1-1 and V is TRBV20-1; D is uncertain. Per germline, CDR1 DFQATT and CDR2 SNEGSKA (reference sequence). V gave up 6 bases and J gave up 3 bases, with 23 bases separating them. The CDR3 extends over 16 amino acids. The CDR3 DNA sequence: TGCAGTGCATTCCCAGTCCGGAGGGCAACGGACACTGAAGCTTTCTTT. Amino acid sequence: CSAFPVRRATDTEAFF.

The rearrangement uses TRBV4-3 and TRBJ1-2; TRBD1 matches at 11 bases. This CDR3 has 17 residues. The V gene end was trimmed by 0 bases and the J gene end by 8 bases; junction bases not matched to a gene: 11. Per the germline V gene, CDR1 is LGHNA and CDR2 is YSLEER. CDR3 protein: CASSQDYADRGLRGYTF. CDR3 nucleotides: TGCGCCAGCAGCCAAGATTATGCGGACAGGGGGCTCCGGGGCTACACCTTC.